This TCR beta chain comes out of a study of T cells in Graves' hyperthyroidism and ophthalmopathy. On the study more broadly: The authors collected peripheral blood at initial diagnosis, before any treatment.

Only a few counts were recorded for this clonotype. Its antigen is unidentified. Researchers amplified the TCR beta CDR3 regions from RNA transcripts. First-round RT-PCR of the TCR CDR3 relied on the HTBI primer set. TCRdb re-called the multiplex PCR reads through MiXCR, storing one row per CDR3 protein. The table records hundreds of thousands of distinct CDR3 sequences, around 17% of them present only once. The germline V gene encodes CDR1 MRHNA and CDR2 SNTAGT. The CDR3 spans 13 residues. The V end was cut by 5 bases, the J end by 1 base, with 8 bases between. Using around 10 ml of fresh peripheral blood, PBMCs were prepared. Regarding the study as a whole: Stable hyperthyroidism was told apart from ophthalmopathy by a model built on 13 V-J features.

Sequenced material: blood. The receptor was derived from a woman in her late teens or twenties with Graves' hyperthyroidism. This chain uses TRBV6-4 with TRBJ1-1, with D unclear. CDR3 in DNA: TGTGCCAGCAGTAAAACACGGAACACTGAAGCTTTCTTT. Its translation: CASSKTRNTEAFF.